Following are 2 T cell receptor beta chains from one sample sequenced in a study of identical twins (TCRdb year 2016). The protocol used for the library was 5' RACE. Sequencing relied on an Illumina HiSeq 2000. TCRdb itself trimmed the public reads at Q25 with fastp, ran MiXCR and retained productive beta chains. Each CDR3 protein appears once, grouped with its most common genes and DNA. The sample yields hundreds of thousands of distinct CDR3 sequences; 21% were counted once. 4.3% of the sample is taken by the ten largest. The data were also submitted as part of a second study, on T cells expressing NK-cell markers.

The material sequenced was PBMCs. The receptors originated from a woman between 18 and 30 years old in good health.

The chain carries TRBV20-1 and TRBJ2-7; 8 bases line up with TRBD2. CDR3 length: 13 amino acids. CDR1 DFQATT and CDR2 SNEGSKA come from the germline V gene (reference sequence). V lost 6 bases and J lost 0; bases outside the gene matches: 4. DNA for the CDR3: TGCAGTGCCATAGCGGGGCTCTCCTACGAGCAGTACTTC. Encoded protein: CSAIAGLSYEQYF.

This clonotype was seen a few times. The chain is built from TRBV10-3 and TRBJ2-5, with a tentative D call TRBD2 (6 bases). The CDR3 spans 16 residues. Germline-derived CDR1 and CDR2 are ENHRY and SYGVKD. V lost 2 bases, J lost 2 bases, and 15 bases lay in between. CDR3 residues: CAISELRVRGQETQYF. The CDR3, as DNA: TGTGCCATCAGTGAGCTTCGAGTACGGGGGCAAGAGACCCAGTACTTC.